This TCR beta chain was captured in a study of T cells in Graves' hyperthyroidism and ophthalmopathy. Uncontrolled infections, other autoimmune diseases, pregnancy or lactation led to exclusion of patients. Researchers amplified the TCR beta CDR3 regions from RNA transcripts. Researchers ran a first-round RT-PCR on the TCR CDR3 using the HTBI primer set. TCRdb called the multiplex PCR reads again in MiXCR, with one record for every CDR3 protein. This sample yields fewer than 750,000 distinct CDR3 sequences, of which approximately 14% are seen a single time; roughly an eighth belongs to the top ten. The CDR3 is 16 amino acids. Germline assignment: CDR1 SEHNR and CDR2 FQNEAQ (reference sequence). Between the trimmed V and J ends, which lost 3 bases and 7 bases, there was a span of 16 bases.

The V gene is TRBV7-9, the J gene TRBJ1-6, with a possible D match to TRBD1 (6 bases). The sequencing sample was made of blood. This TCR derives from a woman between 50 and 59 years old with Graves' ophthalmopathy. As DNA, the CDR3 is TGTGCCAGCAGCTTCCCAGGGGAATCTAGAAATTCACCCCTCCACTTT. Amino acid sequence: CASSFPGESRNSPLHF.